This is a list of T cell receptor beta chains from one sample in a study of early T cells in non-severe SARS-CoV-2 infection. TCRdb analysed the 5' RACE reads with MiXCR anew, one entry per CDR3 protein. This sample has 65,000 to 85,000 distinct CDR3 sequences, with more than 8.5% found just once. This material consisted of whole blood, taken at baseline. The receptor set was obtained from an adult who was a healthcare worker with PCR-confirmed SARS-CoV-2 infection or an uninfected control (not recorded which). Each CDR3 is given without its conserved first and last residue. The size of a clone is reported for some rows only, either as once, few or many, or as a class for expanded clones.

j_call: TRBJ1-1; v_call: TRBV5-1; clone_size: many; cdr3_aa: ASSLILRGDTEAF
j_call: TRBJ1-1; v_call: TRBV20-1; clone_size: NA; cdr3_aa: SASTPGRANTEAF
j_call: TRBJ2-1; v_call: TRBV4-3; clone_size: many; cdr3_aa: ASSQDFGGTSGIGQF
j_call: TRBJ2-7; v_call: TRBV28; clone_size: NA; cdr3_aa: ASSSDGGSIYEQY
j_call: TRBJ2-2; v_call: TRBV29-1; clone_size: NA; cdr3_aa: SALTTGELF
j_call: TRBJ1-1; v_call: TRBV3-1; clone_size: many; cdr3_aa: ASSQEGLEAF
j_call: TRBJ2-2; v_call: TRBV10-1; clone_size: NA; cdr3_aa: ASRRFKNTGELF
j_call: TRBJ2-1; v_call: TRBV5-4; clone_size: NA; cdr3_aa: ASSLDEYNEQF
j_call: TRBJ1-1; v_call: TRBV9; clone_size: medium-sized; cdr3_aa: ASSVGLRENTEAF
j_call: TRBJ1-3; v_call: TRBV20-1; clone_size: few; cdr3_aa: SARVEGSGNTIY
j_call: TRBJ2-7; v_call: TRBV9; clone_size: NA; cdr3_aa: ASSRTDFPYEQY
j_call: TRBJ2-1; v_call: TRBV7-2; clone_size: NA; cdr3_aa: ASSTGLASNEQF
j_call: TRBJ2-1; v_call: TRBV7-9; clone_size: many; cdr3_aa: ASSLVGGASYNEQF
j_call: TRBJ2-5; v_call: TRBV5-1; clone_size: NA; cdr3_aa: ASSPQGAHETQY
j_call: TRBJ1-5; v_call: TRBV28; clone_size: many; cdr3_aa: ASRTGNQPQH
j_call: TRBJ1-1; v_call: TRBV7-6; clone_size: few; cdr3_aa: ASSLSVGGDTEAF
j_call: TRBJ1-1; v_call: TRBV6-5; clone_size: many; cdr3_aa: ASSYGTVTRKNTEAF
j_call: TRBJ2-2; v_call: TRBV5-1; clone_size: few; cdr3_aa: ASSLSGTNTGELF
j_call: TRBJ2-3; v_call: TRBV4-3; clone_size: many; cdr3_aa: ASSQDRGPSTDTQY
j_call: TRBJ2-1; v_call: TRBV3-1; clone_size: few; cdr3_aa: ASSPVPVLAKEYNEQF
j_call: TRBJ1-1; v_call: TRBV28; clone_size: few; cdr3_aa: ASSLLQGAFTEAF
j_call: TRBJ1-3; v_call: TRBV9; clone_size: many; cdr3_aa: ASSSGVSGNTIY
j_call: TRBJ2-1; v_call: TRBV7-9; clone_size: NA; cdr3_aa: ASSLPPRLAGAYNEQF
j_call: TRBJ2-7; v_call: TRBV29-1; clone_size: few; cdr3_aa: SVREGAGLSYEQY